These T cell receptor beta chains were read from a single sample in a study of shared clonotypes between healthy human individuals. TCRdb's copy holds only in-frame clones and misses some; the assay was immunoSEQ multiplex PCR. The data hold millions of clones, with 85% to 95% observed a single time. The sequencing input was naive CD4+ T cells from PBMCs. The receptors derive from a young man in good health. Some clones in this sample may be carry-over from other donors' samples. Each CDR3 is given with its conserved first and last residue. A D gene is named only where the DNA matches it firmly. A clone size is listed for some rows: how often the clone was seen (once, few, many), or a class if it is expanded.

v_call,d_call,j_call,clone_size,cdr3_nt,cdr3_aa
TRBV5-1,.,TRBJ2-2,.,TGCGCCAGCAGCCCTGGGTTAGCGGACACCGGGGAGCTGTTTTTT,CASSPGLADTGELFF
TRBV7-9,.,TRBJ1-4,.,TGTGCCAGCAGCCCAGACAGACCAACTAATGAAAAACTGTTTTTT,CASSPDRPTNEKLFF
TRBV6-5,.,TRBJ1-1,.,TGTGCCAGCACCCCCGCGCGGAAAACGGGTGAAGCTTTCTTT,CASTPARKTGEAFF
TRBV10-3,.,TRBJ2-1,.,TGTGCCATCAGTGACTGGGACTCCTACAATGAGCAGTTCTTC,CAISDWDSYNEQFF
TRBV28,TRBD1,TRBJ1-4,.,TGTGCCAGCAGTTCACGAGGGGGCCCGGCTAATGAAAAACTGTTTTTT,CASSSRGGPANEKLFF
TRBV27,.,TRBJ2-2,.,TGTGCCAGCAGTTTATCAGGGAACACCGGGGAGCTGTTTTTT,CASSLSGNTGELFF
TRBV27,TRBD2,TRBJ2-7,.,TGTGCCAGCAGTTTAAGGGGACTAGCGTACTACGAGCAGTACTTC,CASSLRGLAYYEQYF
TRBV15,.,TRBJ1-5,.,TGTGCCACCAGCAGGAAGGGACACCTGGGGAATCAGCCCCAGCATTTT,CATSRKGHLGNQPQHF
TRBV7-2,.,TRBJ1-5,once,TGTGCCAGCAGCTTAGGGGGGACTGCGGGGGATCAGCCCCAGCATTTT,CASSLGGTAGDQPQHF
TRBV25-1,TRBD1,TRBJ2-3,once,TGTGCCAGCGCTAGACAGGGTATTTCAGATACGCAGTATTTT,CASARQGISDTQYF
TRBV30,.,TRBJ2-2,.,TGTGCCTGGGGACGGGGGAACACCGGGGAGCTGTTTTTT,CAWGRGNTGELFF
TRBV27,.,TRBJ2-1,.,TGTGCCAGCAGTTTATCCTTGGGGGCGGGGGAGCAGTTCTTC,CASSLSLGAGEQFF
TRBV20-1,.,TRBJ2-1,.,TGCAGTGCTAGAGATAAACATGAGCAGTTCTTC,CSARDKHEQFF
TRBV7-3,.,TRBJ2-1,.,TGTGCCAGCAGCTTAACGGCTAGGAGGCTGAATGAGCAGTTCTTC,CASSLTARRLNEQFF
TRBV4-1,TRBD2,TRBJ2-7,.,TGCGCCAGCAGCCTAGGTCTCGCGGGAGCATACGAGCAGTACTTC,CASSLGLAGAYEQYF
TRBV6-4,TRBD2,TRBJ2-3,.,TGTGCCAGCAGGACTTTAGCGGGAGGGCCCTCAAGCACAGATACGCAGTATTTT,CASRTLAGGPSSTDTQYF
TRBV7-9,.,TRBJ2-6,.,TGTGCCAGCAGCCCCCTCGGGGCCAACGTCCTGACTTTC,CASSPLGANVLTF
TRBV5-1,.,TRBJ2-3,.,TGCGCCAGCAGCTTGGGTAAGGGCACAGATACGCAGTATTTT,CASSLGKGTDTQYF
TRBV28,.,TRBJ1-4,.,TGTGCCAGCAGTTTAACTAGCTGGGAGGGTGAAAAACTGTTTTTT,CASSLTSWEGEKLFF
TRBV9,.,TRBJ1-3,.,TGTGCCAGCAGCGTAGCTTCTCCCACAGGGCGTTCTGGAAACACCATATATTTT,CASSVASPTGRSGNTIYF
TRBV28,.,TRBJ1-3,.,TGTGCCAGCAGTTTATCGGGGGGCTACTCTGGAAACACCATATATTTT,CASSLSGGYSGNTIYF
TRBV4-1,TRBD2,TRBJ2-5,.,TGCGCCAGCAGCCAGCCTGGGGGGGTAGAGACCCAGTACTTC,CASSQPGGVETQYF
TRBV6-1,TRBD1,TRBJ1-2,few,TGTGCCAGCAGTGAAATCCCGGACAGGGTAGGAAGCTACACCTTC,CASSEIPDRVGSYTF
TRBV7-9,.,TRBJ2-3,.,TGTGCCAGCAGCTTAGGTCCCGCAACTAGCACAGATACGCAGTATTTT,CASSLGPATSTDTQYF
TRBV18,TRBD2,TRBJ2-1,.,TGTGCCAGCTCACCACCATCCGGGATGACGGGAGGGCCGAATGAGCAGTTCTTC,CASSPPSGMTGGPNEQFF
TRBV11-3,TRBD1,TRBJ1-4,.,TGTGCCAGCAGCTTACCGACAGGGATTGAGGCCAATGAAAAACTGTTTTTT,CASSLPTGIEANEKLFF
TRBV2,.,TRBJ2-7,.,TGTGCCACAAGGGGCCAGGAATACTCCTACGAGCAGTACTTC,CATRGQEYSYEQYF
TRBV30,TRBD1,TRBJ1-1,.,TGTGCCTGGAGTCGGACAGGGTGGAACACTGAAGCTTTCTTT,CAWSRTGWNTEAFF
TRBV19,TRBD1,TRBJ2-2,.,TGTGCCAGTAGTATCGACAGGGGGTACACCGGGGAGCTGTTTTTT,CASSIDRGYTGELFF
TRBV11-3,.,TRBJ2-7,.,TGTGCCAGCAGCCTCAATACCGGACAGTCCTACGAGCAGTACTTC,CASSLNTGQSYEQYF
TRBV9,.,TRBJ2-3,once,TGTGCCAGCAGCGTATCAGTGGGGCCGCAGTATTTT,CASSVSVGPQYF
TRBV7-2,TRBD1,TRBJ2-5,.,TGTGCCAGCAGCCGCCAGGGGGATAAGACCCAGTACTTC,CASSRQGDKTQYF
TRBV28,.,TRBJ2-3,.,TGTGCCAGCAGTTCATCTAACACAGATACGCAGTATTTT,CASSSSNTDTQYF
TRBV15,.,TRBJ2-6,.,TGTGCCACCACGGGGGCCAACGTCCTGACTTTC,CATTGANVLTF
TRBV28,.,TRBJ2-2,.,TGTGCCAGCAGTCCGTACAGGACCGGGGAGCTGTTTTTT,CASSPYRTGELFF
TRBV10-2,TRBD1,TRBJ1-6,.,TGCGCCAGCAGAGATACAGGGGCCGGGTCACCCCTCCACTTT,CASRDTGAGSPLHF
TRBV30,.,TRBJ2-7,.,TGTGCCTGGAGTAGGAGCTCCTACGAGCAGTACTTC,CAWSRSSYEQYF
TRBV7-2,.,TRBJ2-5,.,TGTGCCAGCAGCTTATTCGGGGGTCTGATAGAGACCCAGTACTTC,CASSLFGGLIETQYF
TRBV4-1,.,TRBJ1-4,.,TGCGCCAGCAGCCAAGGGCCCTCTGGATCTAATGAAAAACTGTTTTTT,CASSQGPSGSNEKLFF
TRBV12-5,.,TRBJ2-1,.,TGTGCTAGTGGGACCTACAATGAGCAGTTCTTC,CASGTYNEQFF
TRBV5-8,TRBD1,TRBJ1-1,.,TGTGCCAGCAGCTCCTGGACAGGGGTAGACACTGAAGCTTTCTTT,CASSSWTGVDTEAFF
TRBV18,.,TRBJ2-5,.,TGTGCCAGCTCGCCAAGGGCCCTTGGGTCCACCCGAGACCAAGAGACCCAGTACTTC,CASSPRALGSTRDQETQYF
TRBV19,.,TRBJ2-6,.,TGTGCCAGTACCCCTCTCTCTGGGGCCAACGTCCTGACTTTC,CASTPLSGANVLTF
TRBV5-1,TRBD1,TRBJ1-5,.,TGCGCCAGCAGCTTGGGACAGGGGTCCTTTGAGCCCCAGCATTTT,CASSLGQGSFEPQHF
TRBV5-8,.,TRBJ2-7,once,TGTGCCAGCAGCTTGGCCGGGAGACTATTCCACGAGCAGTACTTC,CASSLAGRLFHEQYF
TRBV5-1,.,TRBJ2-3,.,TGCGCCAGCAGCTTGGGCAGGGCCACAGATACGCAGTATTTT,CASSLGRATDTQYF
TRBV7-6,.,TRBJ1-4,.,TGTGCCAGCAGCGACCTGTCCAGGTTCTTAATAGGGGTTGAAAAACTGTTTTTT,CASSDLSRFLIGVEKLFF
TRBV9,TRBD1,TRBJ2-5,.,TGTGCCAGCCCCTCCGAGGGGGCTAACCAAGAGACCCAGTACTTC,CASPSEGANQETQYF
TRBV9,TRBD1,TRBJ2-7,.,TGTGCCAGCAGCGCTCGGACAGGCTTGGACGAGCAGTACTTC,CASSARTGLDEQYF
TRBV18,.,TRBJ2-1,.,TGTGCCAGCTCACCCCCCGGAGTGAGGGATTACAATGAGCAGTTCTTC,CASSPPGVRDYNEQFF
TRBV28,.,TRBJ2-7,once,TGTGCCAGCAGTTTTCTGGGGGGAACCACATCCTACGAGCAGTACTTC,CASSFLGGTTSYEQYF
TRBV14,.,TRBJ2-1,.,TGTGCCAGCAGCCAAGACCGGGGAGAGGCCTACAATGAGCAGTTCTTC,CASSQDRGEAYNEQFF
TRBV10-3,.,TRBJ2-5,.,TGTGCCATCAGTGAGTCGGCAGGGAGAGAGACCCAGTACTTC,CAISESAGRETQYF
TRBV7-2,.,TRBJ2-1,.,TGTGCCAGCAGCTCCTACCACAATGAGCAGTTCTTC,CASSSYHNEQFF